The TCR beta chain described here comes from a study of molecular identifiers for immune sequencing clone quantification. Researchers sorted naive CD8 T cells as cells that were CD8+CD4-CCR7+CD45RA+. This clonotype has ten or more counts. The germline V gene encodes CDR1 MNHEY and CDR2 SMNVEV (reference sequence). Trimming shortened V by 3 bases and J by 0 bases, and 9 bases separated the two germline ends. The CDR3 sequence is 14 residues long. MiXCR, applied by TCRdb to the PCR reads, yields one record per CDR3 protein. The data contain 490,000 or so distinct CDR3 sequences, over 20% of them singletons.

V usage is TRBV27 and J usage is TRBJ2-7; unclear D gene. Sequenced input: naive CD8+ T cells from blood, with Jurkat cell RNA spiked in. Subset of the sample: FACS-sorted CD8+CD4-CCR7+CD45RA+ naive T cells. This TCR came from a human donor in good health. Some libraries in this study had Jurkat cell RNA spiked in. This chain's CDR3 is CASSFGQPSYEQYF. In nucleotides, the CDR3 is TGTGCCAGCAGTTTCGGGCAGCCCTCCTACGAGCAGTACTTC.